This entry lists 30 T cell receptor beta chains sequenced from one sample in a study of shared T cell receptors in the human thymus. Profiled with immunoSEQ multiplex PCR; TCRdb holds only in-frame clones, not every one. The sample yields 500,000 to 850,000 clones, about 89% seen once. These data also featured in a second study, about human thymus T cells.

The source material was thymocytes. The receptors come from a boy in the first two years of life with a congenital heart defect.

CDR3 protein: CASSLLGTGINEKLFF. The CDR3 DNA reads as TGTGCCAGCAGTTTGTTGGGGACAGGGATTAATGAAAAACTGTTTTTT. V usage is TRBV28 and J usage is TRBJ1-4; 9 nucleotides align to TRBD1. The CDR3 extends over 16 amino acids. The V gene's germline CDR1 is MDHEN and CDR2 SYDVKM. With V trimmed by 3 bases and J by 4 bases, 6 bases remained unmatched. Based on the CDR3 plus reference TRBV28 and TRBJ1-4, the full variable domain is DVKVTQSSRYLVKRTGEKVFLECVQDMDHENMFWYRQDPGLGLRLIYFSYDVKMKEKGDIPEGYSVSREKKERFSLILESASTNQTSMYLCASSLLGTGINEKLFFGSGTQLSVL.

The chain recombines TRBV2 with TRBJ1-5; no definite D call. Deletions cut 3 bases from V and 0 bases from J, with 18 bases between. The CDR3 is 18 residues long. Germline V CDR1 and CDR2: SNHLY, FYNNEI. The CDR3 spells CASSDSKWASYSNQPQHF. For the CDR3, the DNA is TGTGCCAGCAGTGACTCTAAATGGGCATCATATAGCAATCAGCCCCAGCATTTT.

The chain combines TRBV11-2 with TRBJ2-7; perhaps TRBD1 as D (5 bases). V lost 3 bases, J lost 4 bases, and 13 bases lay in between. The germline V gene encodes CDR1 SGHAT and CDR2 FQNNGV. The CDR3 consists of 14 residues. The CDR3 nucleotides read TGTGCCAGCAGCTTTCACAGAACAGGTTACGAGCAGTACTTC. Translated: CASSFHRTGYEQYF.

This clone was seen more than once but under ten times. This sequence joins TRBV28 and TRBJ2-1; 7 nucleotides align to TRBD1. V shed 2 bases and J 7 bases; nucleotides not matched to a gene: 8. The germline gives CDR1 MDHEN, CDR2 SYDVKM. The CDR3 covers 15 residues. This CDR3 reads CASSLGQGERNEQFF. The CDR3 nucleotides read TGTGCCAGCAGTTTAGGGCAGGGGGAGAGGAATGAGCAGTTCTTC. Full variable domain (outside the CDR3, taken from reference TRBV28 and TRBJ2-1): DVKVTQSSRYLVKRTGEKVFLECVQDMDHENMFWYRQDPGLGLRLIYFSYDVKMKEKGDIPEGYSVSREKKERFSLILESASTNQTSMYLCASSLGQGERNEQFFGPGTRLTVL.

V usage is TRBV21-1 and J usage is TRBJ2-1; TRBD2 is the table's D call, not checked against the DNA. TRBV21-1 is a pseudogene locus. This CDR3 has 14 residues. CDR3 DNA: TGTGCCATCCTTAGCGGGAGGTGGAGGAATGAGCAGTTCTTC. This sequence encodes CAILSGRWRNEQFF.

Of note for this clone: Other DNA sequences in this sample translate to the same CDR3. The chain employs TRBV6-6 and TRBJ1-6; 7 bases fit TRBD1. The V segment lost 6 bases and the J segment 7 bases; nucleotides outside the gene matches: 12. Germline CDR1 reads MNHNY; CDR2 reads SVGAGI (reference sequence). The CDR3 extends over 16 amino acids. The CDR3 bases are TGTGCCAGCAGCCCCCGAGACAGGGAGCAAAATTCACCCCTCCACTTT. It specifies CASSPRDREQNSPLHF.

Only one count was recorded for this clone. The chain links TRBV6-5 to TRBJ2-1, with 13 bases identical to TRBD2. The CDR3 spans 14 residues. With V trimmed by 7 bases and J by 9 bases, 6 bases remained unmatched. The germline CDR1 and CDR2 sequences are MNHEY and SVGAGI. The CDR3, as DNA: TGTGCCAGCAAAAGACTAGCGGGGGGAGGTGAGCAGTTCTTC. It encodes CASKRLAGGGEQFF.

V is TRBV5-1 and J is TRBJ1-5; 8 positions agree with TRBD1. The J segment lost 4 bases and the V segment lost 1 base, leaving 4 bases of the junction unmatched. This CDR3 has 15 residues. Germline CDR1 SGHRS, CDR2 YFSETQ. CDR3 sequence: CASSLSGTGNQPQHF. CDR3 in DNA: TGCGCCAGCAGCTTGAGTGGGACAGGAAATCAGCCCCAGCATTTT.

The chain joins TRBV27 to TRBJ1-6; 10 nucleotides agree with TRBD1. The germline V gene encodes CDR1 MNHEY and CDR2 SMNVEV (reference sequence). The V gene end was trimmed by 5 bases and the J gene end by 9 bases; junction bases not matched to a gene: 4. This CDR3 is built from 14 residues. The CDR3 DNA reads as TGTGCCAGCAGTCCAGGACAGGGGGGTTCACCCCTCCACTTT. Translating it yields CASSPGQGGSPLHF.

V is TRBV4-1 and J is TRBJ1-6; no reliable D call. CDR3 length: 17 amino acids. Germline loops: CDR1 MGHRA, CDR2 YSYEKL. V was clipped by 0 bases and J by 4 bases, with 13 bases between them. CDR3 sequence reads: CASSQDEGARYNSPLHF. The CDR3 region has the DNA TGCGCCAGCAGCCAAGATGAGGGAGCGCGGTATAATTCACCCCTCCACTTT.

The CDR3 loop is CASCPASGGNTGELFF. The CDR3, as DNA: TGCGCCAGCTGCCCGGCTAGCGGGGGGAACACCGGGGAGCTGTTTTTT. This chain uses TRBV4-1 with TRBJ2-2; TRBD2 matches at 10 bases. V shed 8 bases and J 1 base; nucleotides not matched to a gene: 7. Germline CDR1 MGHRA, CDR2 YSYEKL. The length of the CDR3 is 16 residues.

The chain uses TRBV5-6 and TRBJ1-5; no clear D. The CDR3 loop spans 14 amino acids. The germline V gene has CDR1 SGHDT and CDR2 YYEEEE. V shed 2 bases and J shed 5 bases, with 11 bases lying between them. Here the CDR3 reads CASSFSAEDQPQHF. CDR3 nucleotides: TGTGCCAGCAGCTTTTCCGCGGAAGATCAGCCCCAGCATTTT.

The J gene is TRBJ1-3, the V gene TRBV15, with a weak D call TRBD1 (5 bases). There are 17 residues in the CDR3. Germline loops: CDR1 LNHNV, CDR2 YYDKDF (reference sequence). Trimming left V 4 bases short and J 0 bases short, with 16 bases between. The chain's CDR3 is CATSTKRTTHSGNTIYF. CDR3 coding DNA: TGTGCCACCAGCACCAAAAGGACAACTCACTCTGGAAACACCATATATTTT.

Note on this clone: This sample includes further DNA sequences coding for the same CDR3. Here the CDR3 reads CATSRALAGLGELFF. The CDR3 DNA is TGTGCCACCAGCAGAGCCCTTGCGGGGCTGGGGGAGCTGTTTTTT. The chain joins TRBV15 to TRBJ2-2, with D possibly being TRBD2 (6 bases). The V gene's germline CDR1 is LNHNV and CDR2 YYDKDF (reference sequence). V lost 1 base, J lost 8 bases, and 14 bases lay in between. The CDR3 extends over 15 amino acids.

The gene calls are TRBV15 and TRBJ2-7; 11 nucleotides align to TRBD1. CDR3 length equals 19 residues. Trimming at V came to 1 base and at J to 4 bases, leaving 15 bases not matched to a gene. Germline V lookup: CDR1 LNHNV, CDR2 YYDKDF (reference sequence). CDR3 region: CATSRGTGGEEGSIYEQYF. The CDR3 nucleotides read TGTGCCACCAGCAGAGGGACAGGGGGCGAAGAGGGGAGTATATACGAGCAGTACTTC.

In its sample, this clone was seen once. This chain uses TRBV5-1 with TRBJ2-1, with D tentatively TRBD2 (6 bases). CDR1 SGHRS and CDR2 YFSETQ come from the germline V gene. The CDR3 length is 13 residues. V lost 4 bases and J 9 bases, leaving 14 bases between the germline ends. The CDR3 DNA is TGCGCCAGCAGCACTTATCAGGGAGGTGAGCAGTTCTTC. Residues: CASSTYQGGEQFF.

The chain has TRBV14 and TRBJ2-5, with 15 bases identical to TRBD2. V was clipped by 4 bases and J by 5 bases; unmatched bases: 11. Per germline, CDR1 SGHDN and CDR2 FVKESK. There are 18 residues in the CDR3. The chain's CDR3 is CASSRLPGLAGGWETQYF. CDR3 coding DNA: TGTGCCAGCAGCCGACTACCGGGACTAGCGGGAGGATGGGAGACCCAGTACTTC.

The chain recombines TRBV5-6 with TRBJ2-7, with a possible D match to TRBD1 (6 bases). CDR1 is SGHDT, CDR2 YYEEEE, per germline. This CDR3 contains 14 residues. Trimming removed 4 bases from V and 2 bases from J, with 13 bases in between. The CDR3 reads CASSPTGETYEQYF. DNA of the CDR3: TGTGCCAGCAGCCCGACAGGTGAAACCTACGAGCAGTACTTC.

The chain joins TRBV19 to TRBJ2-5; maybe TRBD2 (6 bases). Germline V CDR1 and CDR2: LNHDA, SQIVND (reference sequence). V lost 1 base and J lost 0, with 12 bases in between. The CDR3 contains 16 residues. The CDR3 region has the DNA TGTGCCAGTAGTATAGGGGTCTCGGGGGACCAAGAGACCCAGTACTTC. Translating gives CASSIGVSGDQETQYF.

This sequence joins TRBV4-1 and TRBJ2-3, with 7 bases lining up with TRBD1. CDR1 is MGHRA and CDR2 is YSYEKL in the germline V gene. There are 17 residues in the CDR3. Unmatched junction bases numbered 11, after V lost 1 base and J lost 4 bases. The CDR3 region is CASSQGAQGPRADTQYF. CDR3 in DNA: TGCGCCAGCAGCCAAGGGGCACAGGGGCCAAGGGCAGATACGCAGTATTTT.

The chain employs TRBV27 and TRBJ2-1; the D gene is possibly TRBD2 (5 bases). Germline V gives CDR1 MNHEY, CDR2 SMNVEV (reference sequence). V dropped 4 bases and J dropped 0 bases, with 13 bases sitting between them. The CDR3 has 16 residues. In nucleotides, the CDR3 is TGTGCCAGCAGTTATACAGCGGCAAGCTCCTACAATGAGCAGTTCTTC. It specifies CASSYTAASSYNEQFF.

The V and J genes are TRBV14 and TRBJ1-2; a weak D match, TRBD1 (5 bases). Germline V gene lookup returns CDR1 SGHDN and CDR2 FVKESK. The CDR3 consists of 17 residues. Trimming stripped 0 bases from V and 1 base from J, with 15 bases between. The CDR3 sequence is CASSQEGGTEFNYGYTF. DNA of the CDR3: TGTGCCAGCAGCCAAGAAGGCGGGACCGAGTTTAACTATGGCTACACCTTC.

The chain recombines TRBV4-3 with TRBJ1-4; 8 bases are a match to TRBD1. This CDR3 spans 14 amino acids. Germline loops: CDR1 LGHNA, CDR2 YSLEER. Trimming at V came to 3 bases and at J to 8 bases, leaving 5 bases not matched to a gene. The DNA of the CDR3 is TGCGCCAGCAGCCAGGACAGGGCCTCAGAAAAACTGTTTTTT. It codes for CASSQDRASEKLFF.

The chain links TRBV5-5 to TRBJ2-1; 10 bases are shared with TRBD2. The CDR3 runs 16 residues. V lost 2 bases to trimming and J lost 7 bases; unmatched junction nucleotides: 9. Germline lookup yields CDR1 SGHKS and CDR2 YYEKEE (reference sequence). CDR3 nucleotide sequence: TGTGCCAGCAGCTTAAAAAGCGGGAGGGCCGCGAATGAGCAGTTCTTC. Protein sequence: CASSLKSGRAANEQFF.

The chain uses TRBV4-2 and TRBJ1-2; 7 bases are shared with TRBD1. The CDR3 contains 16 residues. The ends lost 0 bases at V and 5 bases at J; junction bases unmatched: 9. Germline V lookup: CDR1 LGHNA, CDR2 YNFKEQ. The CDR3 nucleotides read TGTGCCAGCAGCCAAGATCTTTCCGGGACAGAGTATGGCTACACCTTC. Translation gives CASSQDLSGTEYGYTF.

The gene calls are TRBV7-6 and TRBJ2-7; D ambiguous. Germline CDR1 SGHVS, CDR2 FNYEAQ. Trimming cost V 5 bases and J 5 bases, with 16 bases left between them. The CDR3 sequence is 14 residues long. The CDR3 nucleotides are TGTGCCAGCAGCCCCCTGGAGAGTTGGGACGAGCAGTACTTC. It yields the protein CASSPLESWDEQYF.

The chain uses TRBV27 and TRBJ1-6, with a tentative D call TRBD1 (6 bases). The germline V and J ends were trimmed by 4 bases and 6 bases, with 16 bases remaining between them. CDR1 MNHEY and CDR2 SMNVEV come from the germline V gene (reference sequence). The CDR3 sequence is 16 residues long. The CDR3 region has the DNA TGTGCCAGCAGTTCGGCCTCCAGGGGTCTTAATTCACCCCTCCACTTT. Translated: CASSSASRGLNSPLHF.

This clone showed up just once. The V call is TRBV5-1, the J call TRBJ2-7; TRBD2 aligns across 10 bases. CDR1 and CDR2 from the germline V gene are SGHRS and YFSETQ. The CDR3 spans 15 residues. V was pared by 0 bases and J by 6 bases, with 6 bases of the junction left unmatched. The CDR3 loop reads CASSLAGTSDGEQYF. The CDR3 region has the DNA TGCGCCAGCAGCTTGGCCGGGACTAGCGACGGCGAGCAGTACTTC.

The gene calls are TRBV18 and TRBJ1-6; D is uncertain. The CDR3 length is 16 residues. Germline CDR1 reads KGHSH; CDR2 reads LQKENI. V lost 1 base to trimming and J lost 7 bases, with 14 bases between them. CDR3 DNA sequence: TGTGCCAGCTCACCACGGTCTGGCCCGGAGAATTCACCCCTCCACTTT. Translated, it gives CASSPRSGPENSPLHF.

The chain recombines TRBV7-2 with TRBJ1-5, with D possibly matching TRBD1 (5 bases). Trimming took 1 base from V and 7 from J, leaving 20 bases between them. The germline CDR1 and CDR2 sequences are SGHTA and FQGNSA. The CDR3 is 17 amino acids. The CDR3 spells CASSLGTKPSQGQPQHF. The DNA of the CDR3 is TGTGCCAGCAGCTTAGGTACCAAACCTTCGCAGGGACAGCCCCAGCATTTT.